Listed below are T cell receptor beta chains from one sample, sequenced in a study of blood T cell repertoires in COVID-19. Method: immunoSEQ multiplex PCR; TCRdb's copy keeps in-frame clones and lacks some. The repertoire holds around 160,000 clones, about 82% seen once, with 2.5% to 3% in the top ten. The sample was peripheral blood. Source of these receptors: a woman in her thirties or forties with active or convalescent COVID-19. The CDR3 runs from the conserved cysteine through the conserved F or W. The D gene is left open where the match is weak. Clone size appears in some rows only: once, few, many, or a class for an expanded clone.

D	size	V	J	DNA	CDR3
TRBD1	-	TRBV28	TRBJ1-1	TGTGCCAGCAGTCCTCAGGACAGGGGTTGGAACACTGAAGCTTTCTTT	CASSPQDRGWNTEAFF
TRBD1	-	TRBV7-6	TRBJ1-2	TGTGCCAGCAGCTTAGGGGGACAGGGACTTAACTATGGCTACACCTTC	CASSLGGQGLNYGYTF
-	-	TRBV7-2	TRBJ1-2	TGTGCCAGCAGCTTAACTATCGCCCCGGGTAGCTATGGCTACACCTTC	CASSLTIAPGSYGYTF
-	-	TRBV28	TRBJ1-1	TGTGCCAGCAGTCAACACCACAAGAACACTGAAGCTTTCTTT	CASSQHHKNTEAFF
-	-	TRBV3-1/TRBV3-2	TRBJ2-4	TGTGCCAGCAGCCAAGCGGGGGTTCTTATTGCCAAAAACATTCAGTACTTC	CASSQAGVLIAKNIQYF
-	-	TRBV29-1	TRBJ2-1	TGCAGCGTTGAAGATCTAGGGGGCTCCTACAATGAGCAGTTCTTC	CSVEDLGGSYNEQFF
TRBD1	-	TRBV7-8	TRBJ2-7	TGTGCCAGCAGCTTATGGGGACAGGGCGAGCAGTACTTC	CASSLWGQGEQYF
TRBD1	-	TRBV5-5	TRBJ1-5	TGTGCCAGCAGCTTGGTAGGGACAGGGATCAATCAGCCCCAGCATTTT	CASSLVGTGINQPQHF
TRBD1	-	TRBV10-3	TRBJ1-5	TGTGCCATCAGTGAGGGGACAGGGGGCAATCAGCCCCAGCATTTT	CAISEGTGGNQPQHF
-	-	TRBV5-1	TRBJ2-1	TGCGCCAGCAGCTTGGGGGGCAGGAGCTCCTACAATGAGCAGTTCTTC	CASSLGGRSSYNEQFF
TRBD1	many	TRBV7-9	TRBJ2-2	TGTGCCAGCAGCGGGGAAAGGACAGGGGTAAACACCGGGGAGCTGTTTTTT	CASSGERTGVNTGELFF
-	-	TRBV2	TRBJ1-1	TGTGCCATCCCACAAATGGGGGGAATATTGTTCTTT	CAIPQMGGILFF
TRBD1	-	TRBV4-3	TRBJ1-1	TGCGCCAGCAGCCAACAGACAGGGGAGAACACTGAAGCTTTCTTT	CASSQQTGENTEAFF
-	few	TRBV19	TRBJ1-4	TGTGCCAGTAGTATCACAGGGATTCATAAACTGTTTTTT	CASSITGIHKLFF
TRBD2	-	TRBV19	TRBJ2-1	TGTGCCAGTAGTATAGGGACGACTAGCGGGAGCCTTTACAATGAGCAGTTCTTC	CASSIGTTSGSLYNEQFF
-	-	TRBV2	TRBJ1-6	TGTGCCAGCGGGCAGGGGCGGAATTCACCCCTCCACTTT	CASGQGRNSPLHF
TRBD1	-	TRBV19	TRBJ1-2	TGTGCCAGTAGCCTCGGGACAGGGAACTATGGCTACACCTTC	CASSLGTGNYGYTF
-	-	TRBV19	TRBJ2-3	TGTGCCAGTAGTATTCAACCTATTGATACGCAGTATTTT	CASSIQPIDTQYF
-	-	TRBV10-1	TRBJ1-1	TGCGCCAGCAGGAACTCAAAGAACACTGAAGCTTTCTTT	CASRNSKNTEAFF
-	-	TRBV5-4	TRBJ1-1	TGTGCCAGCAGCTTGGGTAGCCCGCTGAACACTGAAGCTTTCTTT	CASSLGSPLNTEAFF
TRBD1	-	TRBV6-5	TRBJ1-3	TGTGCCAGCAGTTTCTCCCCAGGGGGGTCTGGAAACACCATATATTTT	CASSFSPGGSGNTIYF
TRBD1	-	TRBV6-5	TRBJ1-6	TGTGCCAGCAGTTACGGCTGGGACAGAAATAATTCACCCCTCCACTTT	CASSYGWDRNNSPLHF
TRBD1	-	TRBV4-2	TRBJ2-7	TGTGCCAGCAGCCAATTTCCCGGGACAGGGCCTTCCTACGAGCAGTACTTC	CASSQFPGTGPSYEQYF
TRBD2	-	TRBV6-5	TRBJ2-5	TGTGCCAGCAGTTACGCCACTAGCGGGGGAGGGGAGACCCAGTACTTC	CASSYATSGGGETQYF
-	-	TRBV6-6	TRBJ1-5	TGTGCCAGCACCTCGCTCGGGGAGGGGGGCAATCAGCCCCAGCATTTT	CASTSLGEGGNQPQHF
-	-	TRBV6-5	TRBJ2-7	TGTGCCAGCAGCGCCGGGACTGTCTACGAGCAGTACTTC	CASSAGTVYEQYF
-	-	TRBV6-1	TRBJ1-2	TGTGCCAGCAGTGAGAGGGCACAGATTCATGGCTACACCTTC	CASSERAQIHGYTF
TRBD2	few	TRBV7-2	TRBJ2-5	TGTGCCAGCAGTTATAGCGGGAGGGAAGAGACCCAGTACTTC	CASSYSGREETQYF
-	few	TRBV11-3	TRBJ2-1	TGTGCCAGCAGCTTAAACAGTTTGAATGAGCAGTTCTTC	CASSLNSLNEQFF
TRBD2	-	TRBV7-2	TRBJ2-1	TGTGCCAGCAGCGTAGCCGGGACTAGCGGGGGGCATGAGCAGTTCTTC	CASSVAGTSGGHEQFF
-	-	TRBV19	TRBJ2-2	TGTGCCAGTAGAATGACAGGTTCGAACACCGGGGAGCTGTTTTTT	CASRMTGSNTGELFF
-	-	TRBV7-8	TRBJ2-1	TGTGCCAGCAGCTTAAAGGCCTTGGCGGGGGCACGTGAGCAGTTCTTC	CASSLKALAGAREQFF
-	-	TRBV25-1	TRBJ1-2	TGTGCCAGCAGCCCTGGGGCTCCGGGCCTTACGGGCTACACCTTC	CASSPGAPGLTGYTF
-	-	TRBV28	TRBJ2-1	TGTGCCAGCAGGCCAGCGAGCTCCTACAATGAGCAGTTCTTC	CASRPASSYNEQFF
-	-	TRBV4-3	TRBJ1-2	TGCGCCAGCAGCCAAGATCTCCTCGATGGCTACACCTTC	CASSQDLLDGYTF
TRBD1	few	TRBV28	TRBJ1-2	TGTGCCAGCAGTGGGGGGACAGGGGGCTATGGCTACACCTTC	CASSGGTGGYGYTF
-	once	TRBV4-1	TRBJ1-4	TGCGCCAGCAGCCCAGACAGGATCGCAACTAATGAAAAACTGTTTTTT	CASSPDRIATNEKLFF
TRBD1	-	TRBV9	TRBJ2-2	TGTGCCAGCAGCGCCCGCCGGACAGGGGGCCCCCCCGGGGAGCTGTTTTTT	CASSARRTGGPPGELFF
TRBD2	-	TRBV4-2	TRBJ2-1	TGTGCCAGCAGCCAAGAAGCTAGCGGGGGATCCTACAATGAGCAGTTCTTC	CASSQEASGGSYNEQFF
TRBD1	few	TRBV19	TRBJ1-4	TGTGCCAGTAGTATCGGACAGGGAGTCACGACTAATGAAAAACTGTTTTTT	CASSIGQGVTTNEKLFF
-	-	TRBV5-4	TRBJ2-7	TGTGCCAGCAGCCTAAAGGGGGGGATCTCCTACGAGCAGTACTTC	CASSLKGGISYEQYF
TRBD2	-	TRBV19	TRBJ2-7	TGTGCCAGTAGGGATACGGCGGGAGGGTCCTACGAGCAGTACTTC	CASRDTAGGSYEQYF
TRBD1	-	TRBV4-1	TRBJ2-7	TGCGCCAGCAGCCAAGTATTGGGACAGGGGGGATACGAGCAGTACTTC	CASSQVLGQGGYEQYF
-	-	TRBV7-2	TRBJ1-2	TGTGCCAGCAGCTTAGTGGCAGATTACTATGGCTACACCTTC	CASSLVADYYGYTF
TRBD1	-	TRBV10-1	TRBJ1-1	TGCGCCACGGACAGGGGGGTTAAAAAAGCTTTCTTT	CATDRGVKKAFF
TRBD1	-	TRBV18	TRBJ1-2	TGTGCCAGCTCACCGGGACAGAGGAATGGCTACACCTTC	CASSPGQRNGYTF
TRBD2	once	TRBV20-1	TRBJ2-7	TGCAGTGCTAGTCAGGTAGCGGGGGTCTACGAGCAGTACTTC	CSASQVAGVYEQYF
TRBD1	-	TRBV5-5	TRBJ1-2	TGTGCCAGCAGCGCGGGCCAGGGGGCATCAGGCTACACCTTC	CASSAGQGASGYTF
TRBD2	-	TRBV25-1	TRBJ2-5	TGTGCCAGCAGTAAACTAGCGGGGCAAGAGACCCAGTACTTC	CASSKLAGQETQYF
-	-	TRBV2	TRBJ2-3	TGTGCCAGCAGTGCCTTCAGGGGGGCAGATACGCAGTATTTT	CASSAFRGADTQYF
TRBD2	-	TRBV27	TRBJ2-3	TGTGCCAGCAGTTTAGGGCTAGCGGCTGATACGCAGTATTTT	CASSLGLAADTQYF
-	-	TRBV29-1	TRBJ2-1	TGCAGCGTTCGTAGCCAGGGAAACAATGAGCAGTTCTTC	CSVRSQGNNEQFF
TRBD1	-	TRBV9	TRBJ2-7	TGTGCCAGCAGCCGTGGGGACAGACTCTACGAGCAGTACTTC	CASSRGDRLYEQYF
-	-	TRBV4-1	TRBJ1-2	TGCGCCAGCAGCCGGACTGGGGGCATCTATGGCTACACCTTC	CASSRTGGIYGYTF
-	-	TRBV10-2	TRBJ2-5	TGCGCCAGCAGTGATAACGGGGGTATTCAAGAGACCCAGTACTTC	CASSDNGGIQETQYF
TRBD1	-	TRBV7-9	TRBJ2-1	TGTGCCAGCAGGGACTCCGGGACAGGGATAATATACAATGAGCAGTTCTTC	CASRDSGTGIIYNEQFF
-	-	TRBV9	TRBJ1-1	TGTGCCAGCAGAGGGGACACCTCTGAAGCTTTCTTT	CASRGDTSEAFF
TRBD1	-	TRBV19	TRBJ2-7	TGTGCCAGTAGTATAGAAGGGGGCCTGCTTACCTACGAGCAGTACTTC	CASSIEGGLLTYEQYF
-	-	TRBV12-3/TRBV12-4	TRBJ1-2	TGTGCCAGCAGTTTAGGGAGCCACTATGGCTACACCTTC	CASSLGSHYGYTF